Shown below are 21 T cell receptor beta chains from a single sample sequenced in a study of early T cells in non-severe SARS-CoV-2 infection. One entry per CDR3 protein, called by TCRdb with MiXCR from the 5' RACE reads. In the table there are 70,000 to 90,000 distinct CDR3 sequences, more than 13% of which are singletons. Specimen: whole blood. The receptors come from an adult who was a healthcare worker with PCR-confirmed SARS-CoV-2 infection or an uninfected control (not recorded which).

In its sample, this clonotype was seen many times. The chain links TRBV28 to TRBJ1-2; D is perhaps TRBD1 (5 bases). The CDR3 contains 14 residues. Trimming removed 7 bases at V and 3 bases at J, with 15 bases between. Germline V CDR1 and CDR2: MDHEN, SYDVKM. CDR3: CASKGRARYYGYTF. CDR3 bases: TGTGCCAGCAAGGGCAGGGCACGGTACTATGGCTACACCTTC.

This chain joins TRBV5-4 and TRBJ1-1; tentatively, D is TRBD1 (5 bases). Germline V gene lookup returns CDR1 SGHNT and CDR2 YYREEE (reference sequence). This CDR3 is built from 15 residues. The V end lost 4 bases, the J end lost 2 bases, and 15 bases lay between the germline ends. CDR3 nucleotides: TGTGCCAGCAGCGGTTACAGGCTTCTTAACACTGAAGCTTTCTTT. Its protein is CASSGYRLLNTEAFF.

This chain connects TRBV7-2 to TRBJ2-7; 9 nucleotides agree with TRBD1. This CDR3 contains 14 residues. The germline V gene has CDR1 SGHTA and CDR2 FQGNSA. The ends lost 1 base at V and 5 bases at J; junction bases unmatched: 3. For the CDR3, the DNA is TGTGCCAGCAGCTTAGTGGGACAGGGAAACGAGCAGTACTTC. This sequence encodes CASSLVGQGNEQYF. Variable domain in full (rest from reference TRBV7-2 and TRBJ2-7): GAGVSQSPSNKVTEKGKDVELRCDPISGHTALYWYRQSLGQGLEFLIYFQGNSAPDKSGLPSDRFSAERTGGSVSTLTIQRTQQEDSAVYLCASSLVGQGNEQYFGPGTRLTVT.

The rearrangement joins TRBV6-4 to TRBJ2-3; weak D call: TRBD1 (5 bases). The length of the CDR3 is 15 residues. The germline V gene has CDR1 MRHNA and CDR2 SNTAGT. V gave up 0 bases and J gave up 5 bases, with 12 bases separating them. The CDR3 loop is CASSDSDQGIDTQYF. For the CDR3, the DNA is TGTGCCAGCAGTGACTCAGACCAGGGAATAGATACGCAGTATTTT.

This clonotype was observed a few times. The genes are TRBV3-1 and TRBJ2-3; D is perhaps TRBD2 (5 bases). CDR3 length: 16 residues. The V end lost 4 bases, the J end lost 1 base, and 15 bases lay between the germline ends. CDR1 and CDR2 (germline): LGHDT, YNNKEL (reference sequence). This CDR3 reads CASSPRVSVGTDTQYF. DNA for the CDR3: TGTGCCAGCAGCCCGAGGGTCAGCGTAGGCACAGATACGCAGTATTTT.

The rearrangement links TRBV20-1 to TRBJ1-2; TRBD1 agrees at 7 bases. Germline trimming cut 5 bases from V and 3 bases from J; bases unmatched to any gene: 6. The CDR3 loop spans 13 amino acids. Germline V CDR1 and CDR2: DFQATT, SNEGSKA (reference sequence). CDR3 loop: CSAYFQGDYGYTF. As DNA, the CDR3 is TGCAGTGCTTACTTTCAGGGGGACTATGGCTACACCTTC.

This clonotype showed up just a few times. The chain uses TRBV29-1 and TRBJ2-7; 7 nucleotides agree with TRBD1. With V trimmed by 4 bases and J by 6 bases, 9 bases remained unmatched. The germline gives CDR1 SQVTM, CDR2 ANQGSEA. The CDR3 consists of 13 residues. This CDR3 reads CSVAVRGNSEQYF. The CDR3, as DNA: TGCAGCGTTGCGGTCAGGGGGAATAGCGAGCAGTACTTC.

In its sample, this clonotype was seen a few times. The chain links TRBV11-2 to TRBJ1-1; D not resolved. V dropped 2 bases and J dropped 1 base, with 11 bases sitting between them. The CDR3 has 15 residues. Germline V gene sequence: CDR1 SGHAT, CDR2 FQNNGV. CDR3: CASSLNQDANTEAFF. The CDR3 DNA is TGTGCCAGCAGCTTAAACCAGGACGCGAACACTGAAGCTTTCTTT.

The sample holds a few counts of this clonotype. CDR3 in DNA: TGTGCCAGCAGTCCGGGGGCGAGCTCTGGGGCCAACGTCCTGACTTTC. It specifies CASSPGASSGANVLTF. The V gene is TRBV12-3 or TRBV12-4, the J gene TRBJ2-6, with D perhaps given as TRBD1 or TRBD2 (6 bases each). Trimming left V 5 bases short and J 0 bases short, with 11 bases between. The CDR3 covers 16 residues.

The V call is TRBV12-3 or TRBV12-4, the J call TRBJ2-7; D call uncertain. This CDR3 has 14 amino acids. Trimming removed 3 bases at V and 3 bases at J, with 12 bases between. This chain's CDR3 is CASSFDAAVYEQYF. CDR3 sequence (DNA): TGTGCCAGCAGTTTTGACGCGGCGGTCTACGAGCAGTACTTC.

The table lists this clonotype with a few counts. The V gene is TRBV2, the J gene TRBJ2-3, with 12 positions matching TRBD1. J gave up 4 bases and V 6 bases, and 2 bases lay outside the gene matches. This CDR3 has 14 amino acids. Germline V gene sequence: CDR1 SNHLY, CDR2 FYNNEI. Written as DNA, the CDR3 is TGTGCCAGCAGGGGACAGGGGGCCGCAGATACGCAGTATTTT. It is translated as CASRGQGAADTQYF. Combining the CDR3 with reference TRBV2 and TRBJ2-3 gives the whole variable domain EPEVTQTPSHQVTQMGQEVILRCVPISNHLYFYWYRQILGQKVEFLVSFYNNEISEKSEIFDDQFSVERPDGSNFTLKIRSTKLEDSAMYFCASRGQGAADTQYFGPGTRLTVL.

The CDR3 DNA sequence: TGCGCCAGCAGCCACGGACTAGCGAGAGTTTCCGAGCAGTACTTC. Protein sequence: CASSHGLARVSEQYF. The chain employs TRBV4-1 and TRBJ2-7; TRBD2 matches at 9 bases. In germline, CDR1 is MGHRA, CDR2 YSYEKL. This CDR3 spans 15 amino acids. The V gene end was trimmed by 3 bases and the J gene end by 6 bases; junction bases not matched to a gene: 9.

Many counts were recorded for this clonotype. V is TRBV6-5 and J is TRBJ2-2; 7 bases map to TRBD2. CDR3 length: 13 residues. Trimming removed 6 bases from V and 6 bases from J; junction bases left unmatched: 4. Germline V lookup: CDR1 MNHEY, CDR2 SVGAGI. The CDR3 sequence is CASRTTSPGELFF. CDR3 nucleotide sequence: TGTGCCAGCAGGACGACTAGCCCCGGGGAGCTGTTTTTT.

In this sample, this clonotype turned up many times. The chain joins TRBV28 to TRBJ2-1; D gene unclear. The germline CDR1 and CDR2 sequences are MDHEN and SYDVKM. V was cut by 5 bases and J by 9 bases, with 11 bases left in between. This CDR3 contains 12 residues. In nucleotides, the CDR3 is TGTGCCAGCAGTCCCCTCAAGCCTGAGCAGTTCTTC. Its translation is CASSPLKPEQFF. The whole variable domain, filled in from reference TRBV28 and TRBJ2-1, reads DVKVTQSSRYLVKRTGEKVFLECVQDMDHENMFWYRQDPGLGLRLIYFSYDVKMKEKGDIPEGYSVSREKKERFSLILESASTNQTSMYLCASSPLKPEQFFGPGTRLTVL.

This clonotype came up a few times. CDR3 coding DNA: TGTGCCACCAGCGTGTCTAGGGGCCAGACCCAGTACTTC. It is translated as CATSVSRGQTQYF. The chain joins TRBV15 to TRBJ2-5; a weak D match, TRBD1 (5 bases). V dropped 5 bases and J dropped 6 bases, with 13 bases sitting between them. Germline CDR1 reads LNHNV; CDR2 reads YYDKDF (reference sequence). CDR3 length equals 13 residues. Variable domain in full (rest from reference TRBV15 and TRBJ2-5): DAMVIQNPRYQVTQFGKPVTLSCSQTLNHNVMYWYQQKSSQAPKLLFHYYDKDFNNEADTPDNFQSRRPNTSFCFLDIRSPGLGDTAMYLCATSVSRGQTQYFGPGTRLLVL.

The chain has TRBV7-9 and TRBJ1-6; D unclear. The ends were cut back, 6 bases at V and 7 bases at J, with 13 bases in the middle. CDR3 length: 14 amino acids. Germline loops: CDR1 SEHNR, CDR2 FQNEAQ (reference sequence). The CDR3 region has the DNA TGTGCCAGCAGTGACCAGAGACGGAATTCACCCCTCCACTTT. As protein: CASSDQRRNSPLHF.

Remarks on this clonotype: An end of the junction does not agree with germline; a read error may underlie this. This chain joins TRBV11-2 and TRBJ2-7; TRBD1 matches 7 bases. This CDR3 is built from 13 residues. Germline V gives CDR1 SGHAT, CDR2 FQNNGV. The CDR3 nucleotides are TGCGCCAGCAGCTTTGGACAGGCCTACGAGCAGTACTTC. It encodes CASSFGQAYEQYF.

J is TRBJ1-1 and V is TRBV24-1, with no clear D. Germline loops: CDR1 KGHDR, CDR2 SFDVKD. The CDR3 totals 13 residues. Trimming removed 2 bases from V and 3 bases from J, with 6 bases in between. Here the CDR3 reads CATSDYRDTEAFF. Here the CDR3 DNA reads TGTGCCACCAGTGATTATCGAGACACTGAAGCTTTCTTT.

This clonotype was counted between two and nine times. The chain has TRBV9 and TRBJ2-1, with TRBD2 identical over 10 bases. The V segment lost 4 bases and the J segment 8 bases; nucleotides outside the gene matches: 3. The CDR3 runs to 13 residues. Germline-derived CDR1 and CDR2 are SGDLS and YYNGEE. CDR3 amino acids: CASSLAGEYEQFF. CDR3 nucleotide sequence: TGTGCCAGCAGCCTAGCGGGAGAGTATGAGCAGTTCTTC.

V gene TRBV20-1 combines with J gene TRBJ2-1, with D perhaps TRBD1 or TRBD2 (5 bases each). V lost 8 bases, J lost 3 bases, and 14 bases lay in between. The CDR3 has 13 residues. CDR1 DFQATT and CDR2 SNEGSKA come from the germline V gene (reference sequence). CDR3 in DNA: TGCAGTATTCAGGGAGTGCTCTACAATGAGCAGTTCTTC. It yields the protein CSIQGVLYNEQFF.

This clonotype was recorded many times. The J gene is TRBJ1-3, the V gene TRBV6-5; D gene ambiguous. Germline V gene sequence: CDR1 MNHEY, CDR2 SVGAGI. The CDR3 is 16 residues long. The germline V and J ends were trimmed by 7 bases and 2 bases, with 18 bases remaining between them. The CDR3 region is CASTDGLGSPGNTIYF. The CDR3 coding sequence is TGTGCCAGCACCGACGGGCTGGGGTCTCCTGGAAACACCATATATTTT.